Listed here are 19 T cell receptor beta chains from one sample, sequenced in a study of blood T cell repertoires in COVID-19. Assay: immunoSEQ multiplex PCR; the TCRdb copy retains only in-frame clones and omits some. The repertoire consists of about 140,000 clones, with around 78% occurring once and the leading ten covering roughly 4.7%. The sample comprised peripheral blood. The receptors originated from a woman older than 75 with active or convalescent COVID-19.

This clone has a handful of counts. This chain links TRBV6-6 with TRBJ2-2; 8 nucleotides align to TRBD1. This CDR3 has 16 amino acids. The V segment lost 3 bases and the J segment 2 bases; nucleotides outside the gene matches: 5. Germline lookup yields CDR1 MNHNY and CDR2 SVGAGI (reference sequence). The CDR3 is CASSYDRGPNTGELFF. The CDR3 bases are TGTGCCAGCAGTTATGACAGGGGCCCTAACACCGGGGAGCTGTTTTTT.

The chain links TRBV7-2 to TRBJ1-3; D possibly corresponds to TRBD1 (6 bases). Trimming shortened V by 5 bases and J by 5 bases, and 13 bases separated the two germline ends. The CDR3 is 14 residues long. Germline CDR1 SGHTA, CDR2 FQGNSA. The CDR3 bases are TGTGCCAGCAGCCAACCGGACAGAAGAAACACCATATATTTT. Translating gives CASSQPDRRNTIYF.

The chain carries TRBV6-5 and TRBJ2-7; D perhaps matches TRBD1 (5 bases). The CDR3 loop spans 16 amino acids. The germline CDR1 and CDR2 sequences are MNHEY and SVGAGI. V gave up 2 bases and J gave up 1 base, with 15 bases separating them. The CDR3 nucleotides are TGTGCCAGCAGTTACGAGGCAGGGCTTAGGTCCTACGAGCAGTACTTC. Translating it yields CASSYEAGLRSYEQYF.

The CDR3 here is CASSLRGGTSYEQYF. CDR3 nucleotide sequence: TGTGCCAGCAGCTTGAGAGGAGGTACCTCGTACGAGCAGTACTTC. V and J are TRBV5-8 and TRBJ2-7, with D tentatively TRBD2 (5 bases). V lost 1 base and J lost 4, with 15 bases in between. The CDR3 is made up of 15 amino acids. CDR1 and CDR2 (germline): SGHTS, YDEGEE.

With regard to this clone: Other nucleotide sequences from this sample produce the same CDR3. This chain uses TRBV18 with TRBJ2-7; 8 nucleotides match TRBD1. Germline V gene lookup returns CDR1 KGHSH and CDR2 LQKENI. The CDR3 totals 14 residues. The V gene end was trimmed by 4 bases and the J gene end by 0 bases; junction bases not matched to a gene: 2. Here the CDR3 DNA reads TGTGCCAGCTCACAGGGGACAGGCTCCTACGAGCAGTACTTC. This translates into CASSQGTGSYEQYF.

The CDR3 region is CASSLQGPHEQYF. The CDR3 DNA reads TGTGCCAGTAGTCTCCAGGGGCCCCACGAGCAGTACTTC. The rearrangement uses TRBV19 and TRBJ2-7; tentative D call: TRBD1 (6 bases). The CDR3 is 13 residues long. Germline loops: CDR1 LNHDA, CDR2 SQIVND (reference sequence). V was pared by 5 bases and J by 5 bases, with 13 bases between.

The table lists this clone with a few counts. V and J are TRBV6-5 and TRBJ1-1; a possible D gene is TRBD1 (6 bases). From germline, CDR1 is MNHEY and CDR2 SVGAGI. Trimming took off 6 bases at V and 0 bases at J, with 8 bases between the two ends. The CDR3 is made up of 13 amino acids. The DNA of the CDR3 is TGTGCCAGCAGAGGACAGATGAACACTGAAGCTTTCTTT. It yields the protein CASRGQMNTEAFF.

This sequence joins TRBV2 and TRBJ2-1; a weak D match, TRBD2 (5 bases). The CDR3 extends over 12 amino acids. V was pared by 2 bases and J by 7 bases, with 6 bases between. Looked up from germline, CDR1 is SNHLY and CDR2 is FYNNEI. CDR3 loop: CASSERGNEQFF. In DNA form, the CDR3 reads TGTGCCAGCAGTGAACGAGGGAATGAGCAGTTCTTC.

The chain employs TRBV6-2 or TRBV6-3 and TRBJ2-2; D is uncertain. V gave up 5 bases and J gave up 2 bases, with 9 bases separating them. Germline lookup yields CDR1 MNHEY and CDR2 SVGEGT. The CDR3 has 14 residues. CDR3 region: CASSKNRNTGELFF. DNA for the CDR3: TGTGCCAGCAGTAAAAACAGAAACACCGGGGAGCTGTTTTTT.

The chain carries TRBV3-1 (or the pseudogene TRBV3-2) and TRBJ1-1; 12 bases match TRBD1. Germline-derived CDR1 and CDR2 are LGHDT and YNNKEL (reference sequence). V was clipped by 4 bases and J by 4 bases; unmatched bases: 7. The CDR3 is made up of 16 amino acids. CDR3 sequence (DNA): TGTGCCAGCAGCCCCCGGGACAGGGGGCGCGGCACTGAAGCTTTCTTT. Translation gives CASSPRDRGRGTEAFF.

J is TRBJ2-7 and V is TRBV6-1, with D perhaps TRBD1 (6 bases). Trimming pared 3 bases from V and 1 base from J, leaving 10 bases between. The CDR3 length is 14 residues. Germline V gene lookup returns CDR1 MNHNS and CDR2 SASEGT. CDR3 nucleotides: TGTGCCAGCAGTGACCGGACAGCATCCTACGAGCAGTACTTC. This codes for CASSDRTASYEQYF.

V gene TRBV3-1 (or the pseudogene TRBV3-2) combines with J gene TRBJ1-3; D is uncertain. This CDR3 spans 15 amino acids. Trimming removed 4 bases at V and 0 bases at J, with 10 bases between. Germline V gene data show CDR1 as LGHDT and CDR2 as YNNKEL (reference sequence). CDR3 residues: CASSPLLGSGNTIYF. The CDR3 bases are TGTGCCAGCAGCCCTCTCCTCGGCTCTGGAAACACCATATATTTT.

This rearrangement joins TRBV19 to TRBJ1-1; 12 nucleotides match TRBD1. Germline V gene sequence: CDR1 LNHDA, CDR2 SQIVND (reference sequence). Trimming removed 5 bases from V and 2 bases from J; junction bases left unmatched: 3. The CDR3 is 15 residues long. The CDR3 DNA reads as TGTGCCAGTAGTCCCGGGACAGGGGGCAACACTGAAGCTTTCTTT. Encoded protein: CASSPGTGGNTEAFF.

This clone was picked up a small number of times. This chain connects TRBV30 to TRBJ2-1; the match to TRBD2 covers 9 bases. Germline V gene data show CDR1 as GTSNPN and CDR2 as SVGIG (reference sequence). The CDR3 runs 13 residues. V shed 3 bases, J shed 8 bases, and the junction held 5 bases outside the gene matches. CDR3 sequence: CAWSSGGFDEQFF. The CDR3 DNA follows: TGTGCCTGGAGCAGCGGGGGGTTTGATGAGCAGTTCTTC.

The DNA of the CDR3 is TGTGCCAGCAGCCAAGAGGGCTACTTGGAGCAGTTCTTC. This encodes CASSQEGYLEQFF. The chain joins TRBV14 to TRBJ2-1; no firm D call. This CDR3 is built from 13 residues. V was trimmed by 0 bases and J by 10 bases, leaving 10 bases between them. Germline V gene data show CDR1 as SGHDN and CDR2 as FVKESK.

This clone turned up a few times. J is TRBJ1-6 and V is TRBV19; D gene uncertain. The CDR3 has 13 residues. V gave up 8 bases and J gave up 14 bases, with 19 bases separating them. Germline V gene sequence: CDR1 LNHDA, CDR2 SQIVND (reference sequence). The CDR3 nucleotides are TGTGCCAGTTCGGAGGGTCTCGGATTGGCCCTCCACTTT. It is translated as CASSEGLGLALHF.

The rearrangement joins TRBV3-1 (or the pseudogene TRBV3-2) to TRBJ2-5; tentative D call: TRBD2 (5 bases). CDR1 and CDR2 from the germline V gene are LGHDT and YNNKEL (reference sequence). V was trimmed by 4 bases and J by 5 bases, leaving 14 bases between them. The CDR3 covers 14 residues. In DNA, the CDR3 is TGTGCCAGCAGCCTCCTCCCAGGCGGGGAGACCCAGTACTTC. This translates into CASSLLPGGETQYF.

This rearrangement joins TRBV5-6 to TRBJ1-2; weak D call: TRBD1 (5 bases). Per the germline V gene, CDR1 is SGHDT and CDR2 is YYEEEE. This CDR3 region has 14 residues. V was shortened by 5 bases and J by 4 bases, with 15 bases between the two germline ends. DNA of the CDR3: TGTGCCAGCAGGCTCCAGGGCCAGGGCTATGGCTACACCTTC. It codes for CASRLQGQGYGYTF.

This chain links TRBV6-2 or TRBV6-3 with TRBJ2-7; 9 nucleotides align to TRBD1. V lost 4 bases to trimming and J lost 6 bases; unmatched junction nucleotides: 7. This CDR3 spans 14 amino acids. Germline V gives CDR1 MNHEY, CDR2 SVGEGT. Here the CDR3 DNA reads TGTGCCAGCAGTTCCGAACAGGGGGCTTTCGAGCAGTACTTC. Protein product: CASSSEQGAFEQYF.